The T cell receptor beta chain described here comes from a study of blood T cell repertoires in COVID-19. CDR1 is SGHRS, CDR2 YFSETQ, per germline. Trimming removed 1 base from V and 0 bases from J; junction bases left unmatched: 4. The CDR3 is 17 amino acids. As originally analysed: Reference gene primer amplification yielded estimated nucleated cell counts. Produced via immunoSEQ multiplex PCR; TCRdb's table is partial and in-frame only. That table gives V, J and clone size, and the DNA gave D and trimming. The table has about 370,000 clones, roughly 90% seen once. This chain connects TRBV5-1 to TRBJ2-1; 10 nucleotides align to TRBD2. Sequenced: peripheral blood. The receptor was derived from a woman under 40 with COVID-19, enrolled during active disease. The DNA of the CDR3 is TGCGCCAGCAGCTTGAGGCTAGCGGGAGCCTCCTACAATGAGCAGTTCTTC. Protein product: CASSLRLAGASYNEQFF. The variable domain in full, completed from reference TRBV5-1 and TRBJ2-1, reads KAGVTQTPRYLIKTRGQQVTLSCSPISGHRSVSWYQQTPGQGLQFLFEYFSETQRNKGNFPGRFSGRQFSNSRSEMNVSTLELGDSALYLCASSLRLAGASYNEQFFGPGTRLTVL.